This note documents a single T cell receptor beta chain sequence. Its cognate antigen has yet to be identified. This entry is derived from a study of T cells expressing NK-cell markers (dated by TCRdb to about 2020). Study-wide context: Under ten donors provided sorted CD3+CD56+NKG2C+, CD3+CD56+NKG2C- and CD3+CD56-NKG2C+ T-cell subsets, whose TCR beta-chain repertoires were profiled. Libraries were sequenced as 2 x 150 bp reads on Illumina HiSeq 2000/2500, MiSeq or NextSeq. All eight donors whose samples were sequenced were randomly selected healthy volunteers, three of them men and five women. Most of the eight sequenced donors were HCMV-seropositive and one was HCMV-seronegative. Points the paper makes about the study in general: In several donors, the dominant CD3+CD56+NKG2C+ clonotypes were found to rank among the top 10 CD8+ clonotypes and to make up roughly 1.0-7.5% of CD8+ T cells. It remained unclear whether the expanded NKG2C-expressing T cell clones were specific for HCMV antigens. Those dominant clonotypes were again the most abundant among CD3+CD56-NKG2C+ cells in a handful of donors, at about 25-65%.

The reads were generated on an Illumina HiSeq 2000. The TCR beta cDNA libraries were made using 5'RACE template switching, a step that added both a universal primer site and unique molecular identifiers. Synthesis of cDNA was primed from the TCR beta constant segment and was followed by two consecutive PCR amplification steps. The original methods were these. Reads were demultiplexed and grouped by UMI with MIGEC, and clonotypes were assembled and quantified with MiTCR. To exclude erroneous sequences, only TCR cDNA sequences supported by at least two reads were retained. Downstream repertoire analysis used the tcR package, and clonotypes were matched across fractions by CDR3 nucleotide sequence plus V segment. VDJmatch was used to annotate antigen specificity against VDJdb, with one amino acid substitution in CDR3 permitted. With the reads reprocessed by TCRdb, a single entry stands for each CDR3 protein sequence and no DNA is reported. What appears here as the V and J calls and clone size reflects TCRdb's work, not the paper's. The table for this sample shows about 400,000 distinct CDR3 sequences. About 10% of the sample is in the top ten clones.

CDR1 is given as DFQATT and CDR2 as SNEGSKA, both from the germline V gene (reference sequence). From the cysteine up to the phenylalanine, the CDR3 has a length of 17 residues. Only the protein is available. HCMV-specific IgG was detected in serum with a commercial ELISA kit to determine HCMV serostatus. Ficoll density gradient centrifugation was used to isolate peripheral blood mononuclear cells from blood. This clonotype was obtained from a woman aged 45-65 years in good health. Donor details come from another sample of the same person, matched by shared clones. Sequenced sample: blood T cells: a sorted CD56 or NKG2C T cell subset, CD4+ or CD8+ T cells, or bulk PBMC T cells (not recorded which). The V and J segments used are TRBV20-1 and TRBJ2-6; TCRdb reports TRBD1, a call that lacks DNA to check it against. For the CDR3, the sequence is CSPKPGQGAQGANVLTF.